This is a list of T cell receptor beta chains from one sample in a study of T cell responses to AZD1222 COVID-19 vaccine. The table came from immunoSEQ multiplex PCR; TCRdb's copy has only in-frame clones and leaves some out. Of 83,000 or so clones listed, roughly 90% are singletons. The starting material was peripheral blood, obtained on day 0 of MenACWY control vaccination. The source of these receptors is an adult in good health. Each CDR3 is given with its conserved first and last residue. The D gene is left open where the match is weak. Clone size is given for some rows only: seen once, a few or many times, or a class if the clone is expanded.

abundance	v_gene	d_gene	j_gene	CDR3aa	CDR3nt
NA	TRBV6-5	NA	TRBJ2-5	CASSYSEGLQETQYF	TGTGCCAGCAGTTACTCGGAAGGACTCCAAGAGACCCAGTACTTC
NA	TRBV29-1	TRBD2	TRBJ2-5	CSVPDPSGSNQETQYF	TGCAGCGTTCCCGATCCTAGCGGGAGTAATCAAGAGACCCAGTACTTC
NA	TRBV3-1/TRBV3-2	TRBD1	TRBJ1-1	CASSPGATGANTEAFF	TGTGCCAGCAGCCCCGGAGCGACAGGGGCGAACACTGAAGCTTTCTTT
once	TRBV5-5	TRBD1	TRBJ2-4	CASSWGQGDNIQYF	TGTGCCAGCAGCTGGGGACAGGGGGATAACATTCAGTACTTC
few	TRBV7-2	NA	TRBJ1-2	CASSMTAQGGGYTF	TGTGCCAGCAGCATGACTGCCCAGGGCGGCGGCTACACCTTC
NA	TRBV19	NA	TRBJ1-6	CASSMKTEYSPLHF	TGTGCCAGTAGTATGAAGACGGAATATTCACCCCTCCACTTT
NA	TRBV10-1	TRBD1	TRBJ1-6	CASAGDRNSPLHF	TGCGCCAGCGCTGGGGACAGGAATTCACCCCTCCACTTT
NA	TRBV27	NA	TRBJ1-2	CASSRLGEEYGYTF	TGTGCCAGCAGTCGACTGGGAGAGGAGTATGGCTACACCTTC
NA	TRBV24-1	NA	TRBJ2-7	CATSRPVLNEQYF	TGTGCCACCAGTCGGCCGGTTCTGAACGAGCAGTACTTC
NA	TRBV4-3	TRBD2	TRBJ2-1	CASSRRLLAGTYNEQFF	TGCGCCAGCAGCCGAAGGCTTCTAGCGGGAACCTACAATGAGCAGTTCTTC
NA	TRBV3-1/TRBV3-2	NA	TRBJ2-1	CASSQAWINEQFF	TGTGCCAGCAGCCAAGCTTGGATCAATGAGCAGTTCTTC
NA	TRBV7-2	TRBD1	TRBJ2-3	CASSLGLGGQGQDTQYF	TGTGCCAGCAGCTTAGGTCTAGGAGGACAGGGGCAAGATACGCAGTATTTT
once	TRBV3-1/TRBV3-2	NA	TRBJ1-2	CASSQGSDTANYGYTF	TGTGCCAGCAGCCAAGGCTCGGACACCGCTAACTATGGCTACACCTTC
NA	TRBV9	TRBD2	TRBJ2-1	CASSARIGTSGSAPYNEQFF	TGTGCCAGCAGCGCCCGAATCGGGACTAGCGGGAGTGCGCCCTACAATGAGCAGTTCTTC
NA	TRBV28	TRBD2	TRBJ2-1	CASRPSGSYNEQFF	TGTGCCAGCAGGCCTAGCGGGAGTTACAATGAGCAGTTCTTC
NA	TRBV7-2	NA	TRBJ1-5	CASSLGRVRGMAQHF	TGTGCCAGCAGCTTAGGGCGGGTCAGGGGAATGGCCCAGCATTTT
NA	TRBV28	TRBD2	TRBJ2-5	CASSSRTSGRETQYF	TGTGCCAGCAGTTCGCGGACTAGCGGGAGAGAGACCCAGTACTTC
NA	TRBV19	NA	TRBJ1-5	CASSSGGHQPQHF	TGTGCCAGTAGTAGTGGGGGGCATCAGCCCCAGCATTTT
NA	TRBV2	NA	TRBJ2-2	CASLGGGARDTGELFF	TGTGCCTCACTAGGGGGAGGGGCGAGGGACACCGGGGAGCTGTTTTTT
NA	TRBV4-2	NA	TRBJ2-7	CASSIEPWDEQYF	TGTGCCAGCAGCATAGAGCCATGGGACGAGCAGTACTTC
NA	TRBV6-5	NA	TRBJ1-2	CASSPQGRNYGYTF	TGTGCCAGCAGCCCCCAAGGGAGAAATTATGGCTACACCTTC
NA	TRBV20-1	NA	TRBJ1-2	CSAPVRSGYTF	TGCAGTGCTCCTGTTAGGAGCGGCTACACCTTC
NA	TRBV11-3	NA	TRBJ1-1	CASSPQGSVTEAFF	TGTGCCAGCAGCCCACAGGGTAGCGTGACTGAAGCTTTCTTT
NA	TRBV3-1/TRBV3-2	NA	TRBJ1-5	CASSQDVGSNQPQHF	TGTGCCAGCAGCCAAGATGTGGGAAGCAATCAGCCCCAGCATTTT
once	TRBV4-2	TRBD2	TRBJ2-5	CASSHGLAGGPVETQYF	TGTGCCAGCAGCCACGGACTAGCGGGAGGGCCGGTGGAGACCCAGTACTTC
NA	TRBV5-6	NA	TRBJ1-1	CASSLVGARAEAFF	TGTGCCAGCAGCTTGGTAGGGGCGCGCGCTGAAGCTTTCTTT
NA	TRBV28	NA	TRBJ2-7	CASTALLATGSSYEQYF	TGTGCCAGCACGGCCCTACTGGCTACAGGAAGCTCCTACGAGCAGTACTTC
once	TRBV29-1	NA	TRBJ2-7	CSVEATASPYEQYF	TGCAGCGTTGAAGCGACCGCCTCCCCCTACGAGCAGTACTTC
NA	TRBV24-1	NA	TRBJ1-1	CATSDHGAAGTTEAFF	TGTGCCACCAGTGATCATGGGGCAGCAGGGACCACTGAAGCTTTCTTT
NA	TRBV7-9	NA	TRBJ2-3	CASSLRGPSTQYF	TGTGCCAGCAGCTTAAGAGGCCCAAGTACGCAGTATTTT
NA	TRBV7-6	TRBD2	TRBJ2-7	CASSWETSGDNEQYF	TGTGCCAGCAGCTGGGAGACTAGCGGAGACAACGAGCAGTACTTC
NA	TRBV7-2	NA	TRBJ1-5	CASSLASYSNQPQHF	TGTGCCAGCAGCTTAGCCAGCTATAGCAATCAGCCCCAGCATTTT
few	TRBV7-2	NA	TRBJ1-2	CASSLGYRGGYGYTF	TGTGCCAGCAGCTTAGGATATAGGGGGGGCTATGGCTACACCTTC
NA	TRBV19	NA	TRBJ2-1	CASSMTPTGRKNEQFF	TGTGCCAGTAGTATGACTCCAACAGGGCGAAAGAATGAGCAGTTCTTC
NA	TRBV7-9	NA	TRBJ2-7	CASSYTGGGSYEQYF	TGTGCCAGCAGTTATACGGGTGGGGGCTCCTACGAGCAGTACTTC
NA	TRBV5-1	NA	TRBJ1-1	CASSLGTNTEAFF	TGCGCCAGCAGCTTAGGGACAAACACTGAAGCTTTCTTT
once	TRBV6-1	NA	TRBJ1-1	CASSELGGAAFF	TGTGCCAGCAGTGAGCTAGGGGGTGCAGCTTTCTTT
NA	TRBV9	TRBD2	TRBJ2-3	CASSVVSSGADTQYF	TGTGCCAGCAGCGTAGTGTCAAGCGGGGCGGATACGCAGTATTTT
NA	TRBV4-3	NA	TRBJ1-6	CASSQDITGSYNSPLHF	TGCGCCAGCAGCCAAGATATTACAGGGTCCTATAATTCACCCCTCCACTTT
NA	TRBV28	TRBD1	TRBJ1-2	CASSWDRVYGYTF	TGTGCCAGCAGTTGGGACAGGGTCTATGGCTACACCTTC
NA	TRBV5-5	NA	TRBJ1-5	CASSAVGSNQPQHF	TGTGCCAGCAGCGCTGTGGGGAGCAATCAGCCCCAGCATTTT
NA	TRBV4-3	TRBD1	TRBJ2-7	CASSQVTGQAYEQYF	TGCGCCAGCAGCCAAGTCACAGGACAGGCCTACGAGCAGTACTTC
NA	TRBV19	NA	TRBJ1-1	CASSIPFAGRQMNTEAFF	TGTGCCAGTAGTATCCCCTTTGCGGGCAGGCAGATGAACACTGAAGCTTTCTTT
NA	TRBV9	NA	TRBJ1-3	CASSVDSSVSGNTIYF	TGTGCCAGCAGCGTAGACTCAAGTGTCTCTGGAAACACCATATATTTT
NA	TRBV19	TRBD2	TRBJ2-1	CASSFLSSGGTNEQFF	TGTGCCAGTAGTTTTCTTTCGTCGGGAGGTACCAATGAGCAGTTCTTC
NA	TRBV5-4	NA	TRBJ1-1	CASSLDGEPSEAFF	TGTGCCAGCAGCCTGGACGGGGAGCCTAGTGAAGCTTTCTTT
NA	TRBV27	NA	TRBJ1-2	CASSLNGGYGYTF	TGTGCCAGCAGTTTAAACGGCGGTTATGGCTACACCTTC